This section outlines one TCR beta chain sequence together with its context. CDR1 is LGHNA, CDR2 YSLEER, per germline. There are 16 residues in the CDR3. Trimming removed 1 base at V and 0 bases at J, with 13 bases between. TCR beta chains were sequenced at survey level with immunoSEQ. Measured with immunoSEQ multiplex PCR; TCRdb has only the in-frame clones, and not every one. Among around 49,000 clones, roughly 93% were seen once, and the ten largest hold approximately 11%. The sequence came from a man between 35 and 55 years old with rheumatoid arthritis. Source material: PBMCs. The V call is TRBV4-3, the J call TRBJ2-7; D is undetermined. The CDR3 region is CASSQVSVRSSYEQYF. In DNA, the CDR3 is TGCGCCAGCAGCCAAGTTAGTGTCCGAAGCTCCTACGAGCAGTACTTC.